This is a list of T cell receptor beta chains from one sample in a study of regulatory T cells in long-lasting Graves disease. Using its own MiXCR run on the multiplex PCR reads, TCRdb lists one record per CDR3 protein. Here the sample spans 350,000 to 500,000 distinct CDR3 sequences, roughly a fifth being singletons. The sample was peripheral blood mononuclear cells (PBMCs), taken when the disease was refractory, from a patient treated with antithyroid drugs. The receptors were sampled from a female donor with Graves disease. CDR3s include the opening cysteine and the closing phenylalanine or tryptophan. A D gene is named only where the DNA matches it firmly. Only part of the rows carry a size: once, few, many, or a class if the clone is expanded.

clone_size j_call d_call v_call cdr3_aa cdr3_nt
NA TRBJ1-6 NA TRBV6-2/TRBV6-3 CASSEITDSPLHF TGTGCCAGCAGTGAGATCACTGATTCACCCCTCCACTTT
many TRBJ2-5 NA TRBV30 CAWSAGVETQYF TGTGCCTGGAGTGCGGGGGTAGAGACCCAGTACTTC
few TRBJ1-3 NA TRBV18 CASSPSLNSGNTIYF TGTGCCAGCTCACCAAGTTTGAACTCTGGAAACACCATATATTTT
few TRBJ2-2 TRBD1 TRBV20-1 CSAIGQGASPGELFF TGCAGTGCTATCGGACAGGGGGCATCCCCCGGGGAGCTGTTTTTT
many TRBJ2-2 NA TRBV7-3 CASSPEGPGELFF TGTGCCAGCAGCCCGGAAGGCCCCGGGGAGCTGTTTTTT
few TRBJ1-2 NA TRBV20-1 CSTSSYGYTF TGCAGCACTTCCTCGTATGGCTACACCTTC
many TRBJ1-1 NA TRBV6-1 CASSPRTAKRTEAFF TGTGCCAGCAGTCCGCGGACAGCTAAGCGCACTGAAGCTTTCTTT
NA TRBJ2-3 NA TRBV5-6 CASSLVFGRAIDTQYF TGTGCCAGCAGCTTGGTTTTCGGGAGAGCTATAGATACGCAGTATTTT
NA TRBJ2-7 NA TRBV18 CASSPGGEVSDEQYF TGTGCCAGCTCACCCGGGGGAGAGGTATCAGACGAGCAGTACTTC
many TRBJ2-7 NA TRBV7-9 CASSLTGNNEQYF TGTGCCAGCAGCTTAACAGGGAACAACGAGCAGTACTTC
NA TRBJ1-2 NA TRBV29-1 CSGVTEYGYTF TGCAGCGGCGTAACAGAATATGGCTACACCTTC
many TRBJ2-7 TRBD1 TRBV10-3 CAISAGTESEQYF TGTGCCATCAGTGCCGGGACAGAATCCGAGCAGTACTTC
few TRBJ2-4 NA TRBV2 CASTVEGSAKNIQYF TGTGCCAGCACCGTAGAGGGGTCGGCCAAAAACATTCAGTACTTC
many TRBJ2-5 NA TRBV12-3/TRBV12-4 CASSLNGGGGTQYF TGTGCCAGCAGTTTGAATGGAGGCGGAGGGACCCAGTACTTC
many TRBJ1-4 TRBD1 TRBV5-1 CASTTGVANEKLFF TGCGCCAGCACTACAGGGGTGGCTAATGAAAAACTGTTTTTT
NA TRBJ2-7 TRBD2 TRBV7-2 CASSLAATSGSYEQYF TGTGCCAGCAGCTTAGCGGCGACTAGCGGCTCCTACGAGCAGTACTTC
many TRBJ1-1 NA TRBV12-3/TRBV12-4 CASSTRGGNTEAFF TGTGCCAGCAGTACCCGGGGGGGGAACACTGAAGCTTTCTTT
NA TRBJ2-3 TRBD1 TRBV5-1 CASSLPTGGYADTQYF TGCGCCAGCAGCTTGCCGACAGGGGGCTACGCAGATACGCAGTATTTT
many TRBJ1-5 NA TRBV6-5 CASSYGPLNQPQHF TGTGCCAGCAGTTACGGACCGTTGAATCAGCCCCAGCATTTT
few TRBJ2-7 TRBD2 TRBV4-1 CASSQDGAGEAYEQYF TGCGCCAGCAGCCAGGATGGAGCGGGAGAGGCTTACGAGCAGTACTTC
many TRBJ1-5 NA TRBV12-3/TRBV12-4 CASSRPGTPQHF TGTGCCAGCAGCCGACCAGGGACGCCCCAGCATTTT
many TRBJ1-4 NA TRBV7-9 CASKGGAGEKLFF TGTGCCAGCAAAGGGGGGGCTGGTGAAAAACTGTTTTTT
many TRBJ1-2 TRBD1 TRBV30 CAWSTGANYGYTF TGTGCCTGGAGTACAGGGGCCAACTATGGCTACACCTTC
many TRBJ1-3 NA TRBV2 CASRSGLDGNTIYF TGTGCCAGCAGATCGGGGTTGGATGGAAACACCATATATTTT
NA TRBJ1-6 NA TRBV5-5 CASSLRGPPLHF TGTGCCAGCAGCTTGCGGGGGCCACCCCTCCACTTT
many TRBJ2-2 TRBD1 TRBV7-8 CASSGDRGLTGELFF TGTGCCAGCAGCGGGGACAGGGGGCTTACCGGGGAGCTGTTTTTT
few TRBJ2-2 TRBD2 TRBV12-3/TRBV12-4 CASSSPPGGNTGELFF TGTGCCAGCAGTTCCCCACCGGGAGGGAACACCGGGGAGCTGTTTTTT
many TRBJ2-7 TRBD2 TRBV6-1 CASIAGTSGRFEQYF TGTGCCAGCATCGCCGGGACTAGCGGGAGGTTTGAGCAGTACTTC
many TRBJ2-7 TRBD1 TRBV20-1 CSARVGTGAYEQYF TGCAGTGCTAGGGTGGGGACAGGGGCTTACGAGCAGTACTTC
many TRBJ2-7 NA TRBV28 CASSYPVLAYEQYF TGTGCCAGCAGTTACCCCGTTTTAGCTTACGAGCAGTACTTC
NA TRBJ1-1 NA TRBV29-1 CSVKRSLGAFF TGCAGCGTAAAACGGAGCCTAGGAGCTTTCTTT
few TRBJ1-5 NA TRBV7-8 CASNPRGGALPPQHF TGTGCCAGCAACCCCCGGGGGGGAGCTCTGCCGCCCCAGCATTTT
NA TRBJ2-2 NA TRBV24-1 CATSGATTGTLFTGELFF TGTGCCACCAGTGGCGCAACCACCGGGACACTATTCACCGGGGAGCTGTTTTTT
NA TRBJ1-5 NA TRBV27 CASSLTDPVSNQPQHF TGTGCCAGCAGTTTGACTGACCCCGTAAGCAATCAGCCCCAGCATTTT
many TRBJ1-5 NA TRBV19 CASSTPRWYQPQHF TGTGCCAGTAGTACCCCGAGGTGGTATCAGCCCCAGCATTTT
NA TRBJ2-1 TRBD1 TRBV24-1 CATSDPGGSGNEQFF TGTGCCACCAGTGACCCAGGGGGCTCAGGAAATGAGCAGTTCTTC
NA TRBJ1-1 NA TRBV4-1 CASSQDSLIRSEAFF TGCGCCAGCAGCCAAGATTCCCTAATTAGGTCTGAAGCTTTCTTT
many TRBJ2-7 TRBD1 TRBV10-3 CAITKGGTGSYEQYF TGTGCCATCACCAAGGGGGGGACAGGGTCCTACGAGCAGTACTTC
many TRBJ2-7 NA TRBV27 CASSPSLAILYEQYF TGTGCCAGCAGTCCCTCTCTAGCGATCCTCTACGAGCAGTACTTC
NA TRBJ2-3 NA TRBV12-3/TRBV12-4 CASSPTSGSQYF TGTGCCAGCAGCCCCACGTCGGGTTCGCAGTATTTT
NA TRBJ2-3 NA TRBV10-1 CASSESASFGTDTQYF TGCGCCAGCAGTGAGTCGGCCTCCTTTGGCACAGATACGCAGTATTTT
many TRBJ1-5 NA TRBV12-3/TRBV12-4 CASSLGGVGQPQHF TGTGCCAGCAGTTTAGGGGGGGTCGGGCAGCCCCAGCATTTT
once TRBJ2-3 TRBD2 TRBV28 CASSLWSSGKGDTQYF TGTGCCAGCAGTTTATGGTCTAGCGGGAAGGGGGATACGCAGTATTTT
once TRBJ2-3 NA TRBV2 CVSSLDKVPDTQYF TGTGTCAGCAGTCTCGACAAGGTTCCAGATACGCAGTATTTT
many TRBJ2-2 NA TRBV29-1 CSVELVGIAGELFF TGCAGCGTTGAATTGGTGGGGATCGCCGGGGAGCTGTTTTTT
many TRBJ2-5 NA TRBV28 CASSPPGVPQETQYF TGTGCCAGCAGTCCTCCTGGGGTCCCACAAGAGACCCAGTACTTC
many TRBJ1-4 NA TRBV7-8 CASSLVPGGKLFF TGTGCCAGCAGCTTAGTCCCCGGCGGAAAACTGTTTTTT
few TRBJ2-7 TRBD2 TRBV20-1 CSARDTSGSPYEQYF TGCAGTGCTAGAGATACTAGCGGGAGTCCGTACGAGCAGTACTTC
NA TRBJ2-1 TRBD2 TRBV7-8 CASSRLTGTSAPMGQFF TGTGCCAGCAGCAGGCTCACCGGGACTAGCGCCCCAATGGGGCAGTTCTTC
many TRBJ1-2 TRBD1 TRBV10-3 CAIRGQGEGYTF TGTGCCATCAGGGGACAGGGGGAAGGCTACACCTTC
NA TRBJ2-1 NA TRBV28 CASSLWQSSYNEQFF TGTGCCAGCAGTTTGTGGCAGAGCTCCTACAATGAGCAGTTCTTC
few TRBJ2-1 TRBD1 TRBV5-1 CASSPGDRGPQRELTNEQFF TGCGCCAGCAGCCCGGGGGACAGGGGGCCGCAGCGGGAGCTGACGAATGAGCAGTTCTTC